This is a list of T cell receptor beta chains from one sample in a study of regulatory T cells in long-lasting Graves disease. TCRdb processed the multiplex PCR reads anew with MiXCR; each CDR3 protein has one entry. The table has a few hundred thousand distinct CDR3 sequences, roughly a quarter seen once. The sample was peripheral blood mononuclear cells (PBMCs), taken when the disease was refractory, from a patient treated with antithyroid drugs. The source is a female donor with Graves disease. Each CDR3 is given with its conserved first and last residue. Fields, in order: V gene, clone size, J gene, D gene, CDR3 protein, CDR3 DNA. The D gene is left open where the match is weak. Some rows have no size entry. The others give once, few or many, or a class for an expanded clone.

>TRBV10-3|many|TRBJ1-5|TRBD1
CAISESGQGDQPQHF
TGTGCCATCAGTGAATCCGGACAGGGGGATCAGCCCCAGCATTTT
>TRBV24-1|.|TRBJ2-2|.
CATSDLHPPSGGELFF
TGTGCCACCAGTGATTTGCATCCTCCTTCTGGCGGGGAGCTGTTTTTT
>TRBV29-1|.|TRBJ2-7|.
CSVWGHSYEQYF
TGCAGCGTTTGGGGGCATTCCTACGAGCAGTACTTC
>TRBV2|many|TRBJ1-4|.
CASSGMGNEKLFF
TGTGCCAGCAGTGGAATGGGGAATGAAAAACTGTTTTTT
>TRBV4-3|.|TRBJ2-5|TRBD2
CASSQFGLAVQETQYF
TGCGCCAGCAGCCAATTTGGACTAGCGGTTCAAGAGACCCAGTACTTC
>TRBV19|once|TRBJ1-1|.
CASRGRKNTEAFF
TGTGCCAGTAGGGGACGGAAAAACACTGAAGCTTTCTTT
>TRBV7-9|.|TRBJ2-7|TRBD1
CASGLLTGGFFSEQYF
TGTGCCAGCGGCTTACTAACAGGGGGGTTCTTCTCCGAGCAGTACTTC
>TRBV28|.|TRBJ2-5|.
CASSLLLGTQYF
TGTGCCAGCAGTTTATTGTTGGGGACCCAGTACTTC
>TRBV28|many|TRBJ1-5|.
CASSSLSTNQPQHF
TGTGCCAGCAGTTCCCTCAGTACCAATCAGCCCCAGCATTTT
>TRBV29-1|few|TRBJ2-7|TRBD2
CSVRRGVGYEQYF
TGCAGCGTCCGACGGGGGGTCGGATACGAGCAGTACTTC
>TRBV24-1|.|TRBJ1-2|.
CATSDFGIDGYTF
TGTGCCACCAGTGATTTCGGGATCGATGGCTACACCTTC
>TRBV20-1|few|TRBJ2-7|TRBD1
CSADRDDRASYEQYF
TGCAGTGCCGACCGAGACGACAGGGCTTCATACGAGCAGTACTTC
>TRBV20-1|few|TRBJ2-7|TRBD1
CSAAHRGHYEQYF
TGCAGTGCTGCGCACAGGGGGCACTACGAGCAGTACTTC
>TRBV28|.|TRBJ2-2|.
CASSLFNTGELVF
TGTGCCAGCAGTTTATTTAACACCGGGGAGCTGGTTTTT
>TRBV7-2|.|TRBJ1-4|.
CASSGVLFEKLFF
TGTGCCAGCAGCGGAGTACTGTTTGAAAAACTGTTTTTT